These 8 T cell receptor beta chains originate from one sample sequenced in a study of cytomegalovirus exposure and HLA in healthy donors. Amplification used 60 Vbeta primers and 13 Jbeta primers. Method: immunoSEQ multiplex PCR; TCRdb's copy keeps in-frame clones and lacks some. The data show about 130,000 clones, 77% seen once. Material: PBMCs. Receptors were obtained from a male donor in good health and CMV-seropositive.

The V call is TRBV28, the J call TRBJ1-2; the match to TRBD1 covers 7 bases. The V and J ends lost 4 bases and 4 bases, in that order; junction bases with no gene match: 6. Germline V gene sequence: CDR1 MDHEN, CDR2 SYDVKM. The CDR3 runs 14 residues. The CDR3 DNA follows: TGTGCCAGCAGTTACAGGGGCTCTGGCTATGGCTACACCTTC. It encodes CASSYRGSGYGYTF.

This chain links TRBV10-3 with TRBJ2-2; TRBD2 matches 7 bases. CDR1 and CDR2 from the germline V gene are ENHRY and SYGVKD. V shed 7 bases and J 6 bases; nucleotides not matched to a gene: 8. This CDR3 has 14 residues. CDR3 in amino acids: CAIKTGTNSGELFF. The CDR3 DNA reads TGTGCCATCAAGACCGGGACTAACTCCGGGGAGCTGTTTTTT.

The chain recombines TRBV30 with TRBJ2-6, with TRBD1 matching over 8 bases. The CDR3 runs 16 residues. Losses at the gene ends were 5 bases for V and 0 bases for J; bases not matched to a gene: 6. Germline loops: CDR1 GTSNPN, CDR2 SVGIG (reference sequence). The CDR3 DNA reads as TGTGCCTGGTCCAGGACAGGGAACTCTGGGGCCAACGTCCTGACTTTC. Its translation is CAWSRTGNSGANVLTF.

V usage is TRBV7-2 and J usage is TRBJ1-1, with D unresolved. V lost 2 bases and J 1 base, leaving 5 bases between the germline ends. In germline, CDR1 is SGHTA, CDR2 FQGNSA. CDR3 length equals 13 residues. CDR3 protein: CASSLHSNTEAFF. CDR3 DNA: TGTGCCAGCAGCTTACATTCGAACACTGAAGCTTTCTTT.

The CDR3 nucleotides read TGTGCCAGCAGTGAACCCTATCTTACAGGGACAAGAGGCTACACCTTC. Protein sequence: CASSEPYLTGTRGYTF. This chain joins TRBV6-1 and TRBJ1-2; D perhaps matches TRBD1 (6 bases). This CDR3 comprises 16 residues. CDR1 is MNHNS and CDR2 is SASEGT in the germline V gene. V gave up 2 bases and J gave up 8 bases, with 21 bases separating them.

This chain links TRBV6-1 with TRBJ1-2; TRBD1 aligns across 9 bases. Germline CDR1 and CDR2: MNHNS and SASEGT. The trim removed 4 bases at V and 4 bases at J, leaving 10 bases unmatched. The CDR3 is made up of 16 amino acids. CDR3: CASSALGQGFIYGYTF. The CDR3 region has the DNA TGTGCCAGCAGTGCCCTTGGACAGGGGTTTATCTATGGCTACACCTTC.

This clone was counted only a few times. This sequence joins TRBV18 and TRBJ2-5; 11 bases are shared with TRBD2. The CDR3 runs 15 residues. The V segment lost 3 bases and the J segment 4 bases; nucleotides outside the gene matches: 4. Per the germline V gene, CDR1 is KGHSH and CDR2 is LQKENI. The CDR3 here is CASSPGLAGGETQYF. The DNA for the CDR3 is TGTGCCAGCTCACCTGGGCTAGCGGGAGGAGAGACCCAGTACTTC.

The genes are TRBV4-1 and TRBJ1-1, with 8 nucleotides matching TRBD1. Unmatched junction bases numbered 7, after V lost 6 bases and J lost 1 base. In germline, CDR1 is MGHRA, CDR2 YSYEKL. This CDR3 comprises 15 residues. The CDR3 DNA sequence: TGCGCCAGCAGGACAGTCGGGACAGGGAACACTGAAGCTTTCTTT. Translation: CASRTVGTGNTEAFF.